A single sample is the source of the 30 T cell receptor beta chains below, sequenced in a study of blood T cell repertoires in COVID-19. The method was immunoSEQ multiplex PCR; TCRdb's version includes in-frame clones alone and lacks a portion of them. The top ten hold roughly 4% of the sample, which has roughly 140,000 clones, around nine tenths seen once. The sequencing input was peripheral blood. The receptors were sampled from a woman between 35 and 50 years old with acute or convalescent COVID-19.

This clone has just one count. The chain couples TRBV6-5 to TRBJ1-2; 7 nucleotides align to TRBD1. J lost 5 bases, V lost 2 bases, and 5 bases had no gene match. CDR1 and CDR2 from the germline V gene are MNHEY and SVGAGI. The CDR3 runs 14 residues. The chain's CDR3 is CASSYGRQGYGYTF. The CDR3 bases are TGTGCCAGCAGTTACGGTAGACAGGGTTATGGCTACACCTTC.

The gene calls are TRBV7-9 and TRBJ1-2, with D unclear. Germline V CDR1 and CDR2: SEHNR, FQNEAQ (reference sequence). Trimming shortened V by 7 bases and J by 1 base, and 13 bases separated the two germline ends. The length of the CDR3 is 14 residues. The chain's CDR3 is CASTTGRINYGYTF. The CDR3 coding sequence is TGTGCCAGCACCACCGGCAGGATTAACTATGGCTACACCTTC. Combining the CDR3 with reference TRBV7-9 and TRBJ1-2 gives the whole variable domain DTGVSQNPRHKITKRGQNVTFRCDPISEHNRLYWYRQTLGQGPEFLTYFQNEAQLEKSRLLSDRFSAERPKGSFSTLEIQRTEQGDSAMYLCASTTGRINYGYTFGSGTRLTVV.

CDR3 sequence reads: CASSTGPGNYGYTF. The CDR3 region has the DNA TGTGCCAGCAGCACAGGGCCCGGGAACTATGGCTACACCTTC. V and J are TRBV27 and TRBJ1-2; tentative D call: TRBD1 (6 bases). Deletions cut 6 bases from V and 2 bases from J, with 13 bases between. Germline V CDR1 and CDR2: MNHEY, SMNVEV (reference sequence). The CDR3 extends over 14 amino acids.

This sequence joins TRBV10-3 and TRBJ1-1; TRBD1 matches 7 bases. J lost 1 base, V lost 4 bases, and 0 bases had no gene match. From germline, CDR1 is ENHRY and CDR2 SYGVKD. The CDR3 consists of 13 residues. CDR3 DNA: TGTGCCATCAGTGGACAGGGGAACACTGAAGCTTTCTTT. It encodes CAISGQGNTEAFF.

The genes are TRBV6-1 and TRBJ1-6; unclear D gene. V shed 4 bases and J shed 5 bases, with 15 bases lying between them. Per germline, CDR1 MNHNS and CDR2 SASEGT. This CDR3 has 16 amino acids. The CDR3 is CASSAQPKINNSPLHF. As DNA, the CDR3 is TGTGCCAGCAGTGCACAGCCCAAAATAAATAATTCACCCCTCCACTTT.

The CDR3 DNA reads TGTGCCAGCGGCTATTGCTCCCGGGAGAACTACGAGCAGTACTTC. It is translated as CASGYCSRENYEQYF. The chain has TRBV21-1 and TRBJ2-7; TRBD2, the table's D call, was not compared with the DNA. TRBV21-1 is tagged as a pseudogene. The CDR3 consists of 15 residues.

The chain couples TRBV18 to TRBJ1-2, with D tentatively TRBD1 (6 bases). The germline V gene encodes CDR1 KGHSH and CDR2 LQKENI. V was pared by 5 bases and J by 4 bases, with 17 bases between. This CDR3 comprises 15 residues. The chain's CDR3 is CASSATQGFAYGYTF. The CDR3 bases are TGTGCCAGCTCAGCGACTCAGGGGTTCGCCTATGGCTACACCTTC.

The chain is built from TRBV12-3 or TRBV12-4 and TRBJ2-4, with TRBD1 matching 8 bases. This CDR3 is built from 13 residues. V dropped 4 bases and J dropped 7; count of bases not matched to a gene: 3. The CDR3: CASSSQGVNIQYF. CDR3 coding DNA: TGTGCCAGCAGTTCACAGGGGGTGAACATTCAGTACTTC.

The chain couples TRBV28 to TRBJ1-1; 7 bases are shared with TRBD1. After removal of 2 bases from V and 5 bases from J, the junction contained 11 bases not matched to a gene. Germline CDR1 and CDR2: MDHEN and SYDVKM. This CDR3 contains 16 residues. The CDR3: CASSLPPGRGVTEAFF. The CDR3 DNA reads TGTGCCAGCAGTTTACCCCCGGGCAGGGGGGTAACTGAAGCTTTCTTT.

J is TRBJ1-5 and V is TRBV18; 7 nucleotides line up with TRBD1. With 4 bases clipped from V and 3 bases from J, the junction kept 3 bases outside the gene matches. The CDR3 consists of 14 residues. Germline loops: CDR1 KGHSH, CDR2 LQKENI. In DNA, the CDR3 is TGTGCCAGCTCACTGGGGACAGCCAATCAGCCCCAGCATTTT. It translates to CASSLGTANQPQHF.

V is TRBV30 and J is TRBJ1-2, with D tentatively TRBD1 (6 bases). The CDR3 totals 14 residues. V shed 3 bases and J shed 8 bases, with 19 bases lying between them. Germline assignment: CDR1 GTSNPN and CDR2 SVGIG (reference sequence). CDR3 protein: CAWRAQGRGYGYTF. CDR3 coding DNA: TGTGCCTGGAGGGCCCAGGGCAGGGGATACGGCTACACCTTC. The full variable domain, its missing parts supplied by reference TRBV30 and TRBJ1-2, is SQTIHQWPATLVQPVGSPLSLECTVEGTSNPNLYWYRQAAGRGLQLLFYSVGIGQISSEVPQNLSASRPQDRQFILSSKKLLLSDSGFYLCAWRAQGRGYGYTFGSGTRLTVV.

This chain uses TRBV7-2 with TRBJ2-1, with 9 bases matching TRBD2. Germline trimming cut 5 bases from V and 3 bases from J; bases unmatched to any gene: 14. Germline V lookup: CDR1 SGHTA, CDR2 FQGNSA. The CDR3 sequence is 18 residues long. CDR3 loop: CASSKTGTSFSLYNEQFF. CDR3 nucleotide sequence: TGTGCCAGCAGCAAGACCGGGACTAGCTTTTCCCTCTACAATGAGCAGTTCTTC.

V gene TRBV5-1 combines with J gene TRBJ1-2; 7 nucleotides agree with TRBD1. In germline, CDR1 is SGHRS, CDR2 YFSETQ. This CDR3 spans 15 amino acids. V dropped 4 bases and J dropped 3; count of bases not matched to a gene: 9. CDR3 protein: CASSTGTANYYGYTF. CDR3 DNA: TGCGCCAGCAGCACCGGGACAGCCAACTACTATGGCTACACCTTC.

The V call is TRBV18, the J call TRBJ1-5; TRBD1 aligns across 9 bases. After removal of 6 bases from V and 7 bases from J, the junction contained 7 bases not matched to a gene. This CDR3 comprises 14 residues. The V gene's germline CDR1 is KGHSH and CDR2 LQKENI. This chain's CDR3 is CASSPDRGMQPQHF. In DNA, the CDR3 is TGTGCCAGCTCCCCAGACAGGGGGATGCAGCCCCAGCATTTT.

This chain joins TRBV7-6 and TRBJ2-2; tentatively, D is TRBD2 (6 bases). Germline lookup yields CDR1 SGHVS and CDR2 FNYEAQ. Trimming took off 5 bases at V and 4 bases at J, with 20 bases between the two ends. The length of the CDR3 is 17 residues. The DNA for the CDR3 is TGTGCCAGCAGCCCTGGGGCGGGGACGTTTGGCACCGGGGAGCTGTTTTTT. Amino acid sequence: CASSPGAGTFGTGELFF.

This clone was recorded once. This rearrangement joins TRBV9 to TRBJ1-6; the match to TRBD1 covers 9 bases. With V trimmed by 0 bases and J by 7 bases, 5 bases remained unmatched. This CDR3 is 16 amino acids long. Germline CDR1 and CDR2: SGDLS and YYNGEE. CDR3 nucleotide sequence: TGTGCCAGCAGCGTAGGGGCTGGGACAGGGAATTCACCCCTCCACTTT. As protein: CASSVGAGTGNSPLHF. Supplemented by reference TRBV9 and TRBJ1-6, the full variable domain reads DSGVTQTPKHLITATGQRVTLRCSPRSGDLSVYWYQQSLDQGLQFLIQYYNGEERAKGNILERFSAQQFPDLHSELNLSSLELGDSALYFCASSVGAGTGNSPLHFGNGTRLTVT.

This clone was picked up one time. The rearrangement joins TRBV19 to TRBJ2-7, with TRBD1 as a possible D gene (5 bases). V lost 7 bases to trimming and J lost 7 bases, with 17 bases between them. Germline V gene lookup returns CDR1 LNHDA and CDR2 SQIVND (reference sequence). The CDR3 runs to 13 residues. CDR3 sequence (DNA): TGTGCCAGTATGGACAACCTCCTGAGGGAGCAGTACTTC. This sequence encodes CASMDNLLREQYF.

The chain uses TRBV5-1 and TRBJ1-3, with a tentative D call TRBD1 (5 bases). The CDR3 totals 14 residues. V gave up 0 bases and J gave up 4 bases, with 8 bases separating them. CDR1 and CDR2 from the germline V gene are SGHRS and YFSETQ. The CDR3 region has the DNA TGCGCCAGCAGCTTGGGCAGGGCCGGAAACACCATATATTTT. As protein: CASSLGRAGNTIYF.

This clone showed up just once. The chain couples TRBV4-3 to TRBJ2-1; 7 nucleotides agree with TRBD2. CDR1 is LGHNA, CDR2 YSLEER, per germline. This CDR3 spans 15 amino acids. After removal of 0 bases from V and 6 bases from J, the junction contained 5 bases not matched to a gene. The CDR3 nucleotides are TGCGCCAGCAGCCAAGACGGGGTAGCGGGCAATGAGCAGTTCTTC. Translating it yields CASSQDGVAGNEQFF.

V and J are TRBV5-6 and TRBJ2-1, with a possible D match to TRBD2 (6 bases). The CDR3 runs to 18 residues. V was clipped by 5 bases and J by 7 bases, with 28 bases between them. Germline V gene lookup returns CDR1 SGHDT and CDR2 YYEEEE. Here the CDR3 reads CASSSRPRLGGVRNEQFF. The CDR3, as DNA: TGTGCCAGCAGTTCACGGCCCCGCCTCGGGGGAGTTAGGAATGAGCAGTTCTTC.

The J gene is TRBJ1-2, the V gene TRBV3-1 (or the pseudogene TRBV3-2); 9 nucleotides agree with TRBD1. V lost 5 bases to trimming and J lost 6 bases; unmatched junction nucleotides: 7. This CDR3 contains 14 residues. Germline CDR1 is LGHDT and CDR2 is YNNKEL (reference sequence). CDR3 nucleotides: TGTGCCAGCAGCGACTGGACAGGGGTCGATGGCTACACCTTC. Encoded protein: CASSDWTGVDGYTF.

The chain links TRBV4-1 to TRBJ1-5; D possibly corresponds to TRBD1 (5 bases). CDR1 and CDR2 from the germline V gene are MGHRA and YSYEKL. This CDR3 comprises 18 residues. Trimming removed 0 bases at V and 0 bases at J, with 15 bases between. DNA of the CDR3: TGCGCCAGCAGCCAAGAAGATCCGGCAGGGTTTAGCAATCAGCCCCAGCATTTT. It specifies CASSQEDPAGFSNQPQHF.

The chain is built from TRBV13 and TRBJ2-1; D is unclear. This CDR3 is built from 15 residues. Germline V gene sequence: CDR1 PRHDT, CDR2 FYEKMQ (reference sequence). The V end was cut by 6 bases, the J end by 0 bases, with 12 bases between. Here the CDR3 DNA reads TGTGCCAGCAGGAGAACGGAGAGCTCCTACAATGAGCAGTTCTTC. Translation gives CASRRTESSYNEQFF.

J is TRBJ2-4 and V is TRBV7-2; D is possibly TRBD1 (5 bases). V was cut by 4 bases and J by 3 bases, with 16 bases left in between. CDR3 length equals 16 residues. Germline-derived CDR1 and CDR2 are SGHTA and FQGNSA. CDR3: CASSWQGDTFKNIQYF. The CDR3 DNA is TGTGCCAGCAGCTGGCAAGGGGATACCTTCAAAAACATTCAGTACTTC.

The V call is TRBV28, the J call TRBJ2-3; 8 nucleotides align to TRBD2. V lost 7 bases to trimming and J lost 1 base; unmatched junction nucleotides: 4. This CDR3 region has 14 residues. CDR1 and CDR2 from the germline V gene are MDHEN and SYDVKM. This CDR3 is CASILRGGTDTQYF. For the CDR3, the DNA is TGTGCCAGCATTTTGCGGGGGGGCACAGATACGCAGTATTTT.

The gene calls are TRBV7-3 and TRBJ2-1, with D possibly TRBD1 on 5 matching bases. The CDR3 is 15 amino acids. Germline values: CDR1 SGHTA, CDR2 FQGTGA. V was pared by 5 bases and J by 7 bases, with 18 bases between. The CDR3 region is CASSPSVGRENEQFF. The DNA of the CDR3 is TGTGCCAGCAGCCCATCAGTCGGCAGGGAAAATGAGCAGTTCTTC.

The chain recombines TRBV24-1 with TRBJ2-6; tentative D call: TRBD1 (5 bases). Looked up from germline, CDR1 is KGHDR and CDR2 is SFDVKD. The CDR3 covers 18 residues. V lost 0 bases to trimming and J lost 0 bases, with 11 bases between them. In DNA form, the CDR3 reads TGTGCCACCAGTGATTTGGGACAAGGAGCCTCTGGGGCCAACGTCCTGACTTTC. Its protein product is CATSDLGQGASGANVLTF.

The chain carries TRBV11-2 and TRBJ1-2; D is unresolved. The germline CDR1 and CDR2 sequences are SGHAT and FQNNGV. Trimming removed 1 base at V and 4 bases at J, with 10 bases between. The CDR3 length is 14 residues. The CDR3 nucleotides read TGTGCCAGCAGCTTAGTACGCGGTGTCTATGGCTACACCTTC. Translation: CASSLVRGVYGYTF.

The chain carries TRBV9 and TRBJ2-3, with 13 bases aligning to TRBD2. From germline, CDR1 is SGDLS and CDR2 YYNGEE. CDR3 length: 16 residues. After removal of 2 bases from V and 3 bases from J, the junction contained 3 bases not matched to a gene. The CDR3 here is CASSVTLAGGTDTQYF. The CDR3 DNA follows: TGTGCCAGCAGCGTCACACTAGCGGGGGGGACAGATACGCAGTATTTT.

The gene calls are TRBV12-3 or TRBV12-4 and TRBJ2-3; D uncertain. Trimming pared 5 bases from V and 7 bases from J, leaving 10 bases between. The CDR3 runs to 12 residues. The CDR3 reads CASSHQINTQYF. The CDR3 DNA follows: TGTGCCAGCAGTCACCAGATAAATACGCAGTATTTT.